This TCR beta chain was documented in a study of T cell responses to AZD1222 COVID-19 vaccine. Study-level results: Nearly half of spike-specific TCRs reportedly go after variant regions that carry no mutations. White British people made up most donors, females outnumbered males, and clonal diversity was possibly underestimated. No day 14 peak samples; only post-peak repertoires were characterized. Baseline testing showed seropositivity in only 6 or 7 AZD1222 recipients.

This clone has more than one count but fewer than ten. Antigen: not known. The CDR3 loop spans 15 amino acids. Germline lookup yields CDR1 SGHTA and CDR2 FQGTGA. The V gene end was trimmed by 2 bases and the J gene end by 7 bases; junction bases not matched to a gene: 6. TCRdb's copy holds only in-frame clones and misses some; the assay was immunoSEQ multiplex PCR. The repertoire holds 100,000 to 120,000 clones, with roughly 92% as singletons. The source of this sequence is an adult in good health. The source material was peripheral blood, sampled on day 0 of AZD1222 vaccination. J is TRBJ1-4 and V is TRBV7-3; 8 bases fit TRBD1. The CDR3 spells CASSLQAGGREKLFF. The DNA of the CDR3 is TGTGCCAGCAGCTTACAGGCAGGGGGCCGTGAAAAACTGTTTTTT.